The 26 T cell receptor beta chains below all came from one sample that was sequenced in a study of CD8 T cells in Susac syndrome. Reverse transcription used roughly 0.5 to 1 ug RNA and random hexamers. MiXCR was run by TCRdb on the immunoSEQ multiplex PCR reads, yielding one entry per CDR3 protein. The sample gives some 240,000 distinct CDR3 sequences, approximately 95% of which show up once; approximately 0.1% is in the top ten. The specimen sequenced was CD4+ T cells from PBMCs. The receptor set was obtained from a human donor with Susac syndrome.

V and J are TRBV29-1 and TRBJ2-7; 7 bases agree with TRBD2. Losses at the gene ends were 3 bases for V and 0 bases for J; bases not matched to a gene: 11. The CDR3 loop spans 16 amino acids. The germline CDR1 and CDR2 sequences are SQVTM and ANQGSEA. DNA for the CDR3: TGCAGCGTTGACCTAGCGGTCGCTGGGGGCTCCTACGAGCAGTACTTC. The encoded protein is CSVDLAVAGGSYEQYF.

The V gene is TRBV13, the J gene TRBJ2-2; perhaps TRBD1 as D (6 bases). The V and J ends lost 5 bases and 2 bases respectively, with 12 bases between them. Germline CDR1 and CDR2: PRHDT and FYEKMQ (reference sequence). The CDR3 length is 15 residues. The chain's CDR3 is CASSPGQQNTGELFF. The CDR3 region has the DNA TGTGCCAGCAGCCCCGGACAGCAAAACACCGGGGAGCTGTTTTTT. The full variable domain, completed using reference TRBV13 and TRBJ2-2, is AAGVIQSPRHLIKEKRETATLKCYPIPRHDTVYWYQQGPGQDPQFLISFYEKMQSDKGSIPDRFSAQQFSDYHSELNMSSLELGDSALYFCASSPGQQNTGELFFGEGSRLTVL.

This clonotype was seen a single time. The V call is TRBV29-1, the J call TRBJ1-2, with 9 bases that match TRBD1. The germline CDR1 and CDR2 sequences are SQVTM and ANQGSEA. The junction had 7 bases not matched to a gene; V was cut back by 0 bases and J by 8 bases. This CDR3 comprises 14 residues. CDR3 bases: TGCAGCGTTGAAGATATCGGGGACAGGGTCGGCTACACCTTC. This encodes CSVEDIGDRVGYTF.

This chain links TRBV18 with TRBJ2-1; 7 bases are shared with TRBD2. This CDR3 contains 12 residues. Germline V lookup: CDR1 KGHSH, CDR2 LQKENI. J lost 12 bases, V lost 5 bases, and 7 bases had no gene match. CDR3 bases: TGTGCCAGCTCAACGCAGCGGGAATGGCAGTTCTTC. Encoded protein: CASSTQREWQFF.

This clonotype was counted once. This chain connects TRBV20-1 to TRBJ2-5; 7 bases map to TRBD2. Germline V gene lookup returns CDR1 DFQATT and CDR2 SNEGSKA (reference sequence). J was trimmed by 3 bases and V by 7 bases; bases with no gene match: 5. The CDR3 has 12 residues. Here the CDR3 reads CSGGRREETQYF. In DNA, the CDR3 is TGCAGTGGCGGGAGAAGGGAAGAGACCCAGTACTTC.

The chain uses TRBV20-1 and TRBJ2-4, with 8 bases lining up with TRBD1. Germline V gene data show CDR1 as DFQATT and CDR2 as SNEGSKA (reference sequence). J lost 0 bases, V lost 0 bases, and 7 bases had no gene match. CDR3 length: 17 amino acids. The CDR3 sequence: CSARESQGARAKNIQYF. DNA for the CDR3: TGCAGTGCTAGAGAATCGCAGGGGGCCAGAGCCAAAAACATTCAGTACTTC.

The J gene is TRBJ2-5, the V gene TRBV29-1; 11 bases match TRBD2. The germline gives CDR1 SQVTM, CDR2 ANQGSEA. The V and J ends lost 6 bases and 1 base, in that order; junction bases with no gene match: 7. CDR3 size: 15 residues. CDR3 sequence (DNA): TGCAGCGTGGATCCGACTAGCGGGGTCCAAGAGACCCAGTACTTC. Residues: CSVDPTSGVQETQYF.

This clonotype appeared once. The rearrangement links TRBV15 to TRBJ1-1; TRBD1 is a possible D gene (5 bases). The germline V gene has CDR1 LNHNV and CDR2 YYDKDF (reference sequence). This CDR3 is built from 14 residues. Trimming took off 3 bases at V and 0 bases at J, with 8 bases between the two ends. For the CDR3, the DNA is TGTGCCACCAGCAGGGGACCGATGAACACTGAAGCTTTCTTT. It translates to CATSRGPMNTEAFF.

The genes are TRBV19 and TRBJ2-1; D remains ambiguous. V dropped 5 bases and J dropped 9 bases, with 11 bases sitting between them. The germline CDR1 and CDR2 sequences are LNHDA and SQIVND (reference sequence). CDR3 length: 12 residues. CDR3 region: CASSPRASEQFF. The DNA for the CDR3 is TGTGCCAGTAGTCCCCGGGCGAGTGAGCAGTTCTTC.

V usage is TRBV4-1 and J usage is TRBJ1-5; 10 positions agree with TRBD1. The CDR3 sequence is 18 residues long. Germline values: CDR1 MGHRA, CDR2 YSYEKL. After removal of 1 base from V and 0 bases from J, the junction contained 6 bases not matched to a gene. CDR3 in amino acids: CASSQAGTGDYSNQPQHF. As DNA, the CDR3 is TGCGCCAGCAGCCAAGCTGGGACAGGGGATTATAGCAATCAGCCCCAGCATTTT.

The chain couples TRBV14 to TRBJ2-4, with 11 bases fitting TRBD2. Germline lookup yields CDR1 SGHDN and CDR2 FVKESK. There are 14 residues in the CDR3. Trimming cost V 2 bases and J 11 bases; bases outside gene matches: 5. The CDR3 DNA reads TGTGCCAGCAGCCAACTAGCGGGAGGCCCCCTTCAGTACTTC. Translated, it gives CASSQLAGGPLQYF.

As DNA, the CDR3 is TGTGCCAGCAGCGACTCCTTAGATTACGAGCAGTACTTC. Translation gives CASSDSLDYEQYF. The chain couples TRBV6-5 to TRBJ2-7; D call uncertain. V lost 6 bases, J lost 4 bases, and 13 bases lay in between. This CDR3 comprises 13 residues. CDR1 MNHEY and CDR2 SVGAGI come from the germline V gene.

V usage is TRBV24-1 and J usage is TRBJ1-2, with TRBD1 matching 7 bases. V shed 4 bases and J 7 bases; nucleotides not matched to a gene: 2. The CDR3 has 12 amino acids. From germline, CDR1 is KGHDR and CDR2 SFDVKD. The CDR3 sequence is CATSDYRGGYTF. The CDR3 nucleotides are TGTGCCACCAGTGACTACAGGGGTGGCTACACCTTC.

In its sample, this clonotype was seen once. The chain combines TRBV29-1 with TRBJ2-7; D is possibly TRBD2 (5 bases). Between the trimmed V and J ends, which lost 0 bases and 5 bases, there was a span of 8 bases. The germline CDR1 and CDR2 sequences are SQVTM and ANQGSEA. The CDR3 has 12 amino acids. The CDR3 reads CSVEDPRDEQYF. The DNA of the CDR3 is TGCAGCGTTGAAGATCCGAGGGACGAGCAGTACTTC.

The V call is TRBV28, the J call TRBJ2-2; possible D gene TRBD2, 6 bases. The V gene's germline CDR1 is MDHEN and CDR2 SYDVKM. CDR3 length: 11 residues. V was cut by 6 bases and J by 8 bases, with 7 bases left in between. The CDR3: CASSGRGELFF. In nucleotides, the CDR3 is TGTGCCAGCAGCGGGAGAGGGGAGCTGTTTTTT.

The chain links TRBV15 to TRBJ1-2; maybe TRBD1 (6 bases). The germline gives CDR1 LNHNV, CDR2 YYDKDF (reference sequence). The V end was cut by 3 bases, the J end by 7 bases, with 21 bases between. The CDR3 is 16 residues long. Here the CDR3 DNA reads TGTGCCACCAGCAGGGATAAGATAGGGGGAGGGAGTGGCTACACCTTC. It is translated as CATSRDKIGGGSGYTF.

This chain connects TRBV30 to TRBJ1-2; TRBD1 matches 8 bases. Trimming took 2 bases from V and 3 from J; bases not matched to a gene: 14. The CDR3 spans 17 residues. Germline loops: CDR1 GTSNPN, CDR2 SVGIG (reference sequence). CDR3 protein: CAWSTLRTGLEDYGYTF. The CDR3 bases are TGTGCCTGGAGTACCCTTCGGACAGGGCTTGAAGACTATGGCTACACCTTC.

This clonotype is a singleton in its sample. The J gene is TRBJ2-7, the V gene TRBV20-1, with a tentative D call TRBD1 (5 bases). The V end was cut by 5 bases, the J end by 0 bases, with 17 bases between. Germline-derived CDR1 and CDR2 are DFQATT and SNEGSKA (reference sequence). This CDR3 comprises 15 residues. CDR3 sequence reads: CSAGPGQGSSYEQYF. For the CDR3, the DNA is TGCAGTGCTGGCCCCGGGCAGGGCAGCTCCTACGAGCAGTACTTC.

The chain joins TRBV11-2 to TRBJ2-1, with unresolved D. The CDR3 covers 12 residues. V lost 5 bases and J 6 bases, leaving 8 bases between the germline ends. Germline values: CDR1 SGHAT, CDR2 FQNNGV. The CDR3 sequence is CASSLRSNEQFF. In DNA form, the CDR3 reads TGTGCCAGCAGCCTCAGATCCAATGAGCAGTTCTTC.

This chain links TRBV29-1 with TRBJ2-5, with a tentative D call TRBD2 (5 bases). Between the trimmed V and J ends, which lost 4 bases and 5 bases, there was a span of 8 bases. The V gene's germline CDR1 is SQVTM and CDR2 ANQGSEA. The CDR3 is made up of 11 amino acids. CDR3 coding DNA: TGCAGCGTTGGAGCGGTGGAGACCCAGTACTTC. Its translation is CSVGAVETQYF.

V usage is TRBV6-1 and J usage is TRBJ2-4, with 11 bases aligning to TRBD1. J gave up 1 base and V 6 bases, and 14 bases lay outside the gene matches. The CDR3 is made up of 19 amino acids. From germline, CDR1 is MNHNS and CDR2 SASEGT. Here the CDR3 DNA reads TGTGCCAGCAGCCTGGGACAGGGGGTCGGAGAATCGGCCAAAAACATTCAGTACTTC. This codes for CASSLGQGVGESAKNIQYF.

The chain joins TRBV4-1 to TRBJ1-3; 9 positions agree with TRBD1. The CDR3 runs 15 residues. Germline loops: CDR1 MGHRA, CDR2 YSYEKL. V lost 1 base to trimming and J lost 7 bases; unmatched junction nucleotides: 5. Written as DNA, the CDR3 is TGCGCCAGCAGCCAAGGTGGGACAGGGCGCAACACCATATATTTT. This codes for CASSQGGTGRNTIYF.

V usage is TRBV5-6 and J usage is TRBJ2-1; either TRBD1 or TRBD2 may supply D (5 bases each). Germline-derived CDR1 and CDR2 are SGHDT and YYEEEE. There are 12 residues in the CDR3. Trimming took 3 bases from V and 6 from J, leaving 7 bases between them. CDR3 sequence: CASSWDPNEQFF. The CDR3 coding sequence is TGTGCCAGCAGCTGGGACCCCAATGAGCAGTTCTTC. Complete variable domain (other parts from reference TRBV5-6 and TRBJ2-1): DAGVTQSPTHLIKTRGQQVTLRCSPKSGHDTVSWYQQALGQGPQFIFQYYEEEERQRGNFPDRFSGHQFPNYSSELNVNALLLGDSALYLCASSWDPNEQFFGPGTRLTVL.

This chain uses TRBV29-1 with TRBJ1-4; the D is unclear. The CDR3 contains 14 residues. Between the trimmed V and J ends, which lost 7 bases and 3 bases, there was a span of 15 bases. CDR1 is SQVTM, CDR2 ANQGSEA, per germline. The CDR3 DNA reads as TGCAGCGCGGGCGAACGCAGGCCTAATGAAAAACTGTTTTTT. This encodes CSAGERRPNEKLFF.

The rearrangement joins TRBV20-1 to TRBJ2-5; 8 bases map to TRBD2. Losses at the gene ends were 3 bases for V and 4 bases for J; bases not matched to a gene: 13. Germline V lookup: CDR1 DFQATT, CDR2 SNEGSKA (reference sequence). This CDR3 is built from 16 residues. The DNA for the CDR3 is TGCAGTGCTAGCCCGAACCTCGGGGGGGTCCGAGAGACCCAGTACTTC. This translates into CSASPNLGGVRETQYF.

This rearrangement joins TRBV7-9 to TRBJ1-2; D unresolved. The CDR3 covers 13 residues. Germline CDR1 is SEHNR and CDR2 is FQNEAQ (reference sequence). V dropped 1 base and J dropped 8 bases, with 11 bases sitting between them. DNA for the CDR3: TGTGCCAGCAGCTTAGACCCTGCCGGAGGCTACACCTTC. It translates to CASSLDPAGGYTF.